The sequence of this TCR beta chain was determined in a study of T cell responses to AZD1222 COVID-19 vaccine listed by TCRdb under 2021. Context from the whole study: A total of approximately 250 trial participants underwent TCR sequencing, of whom about 200 had received two doses of AZD1222 and roughly 26 had received two doses of the MenACWY control vaccine. Enrollment into the trials was organized by age into subgroups of 18-55, 56-69 and 70-plus years, and those subgroups contained roughly 140, 27 and 60 TCR-sequenced participants, respectively.

Overall results and qualifications from the work: CD4 TCRs associated with the vaccine covered the entire spike protein, and the dominant responses were in regions 160-218 and 743-854. Spike-specific TCR breadth and depth rose significantly after two AZD1222 doses compared with day 0 and with MenACWY recipients. No day 14 peak-response samples were available, so repertoires were characterized only after the peak T cell response. Most participants were white British and females outnumbered males, and the authors suggested that clonal diversity may have been underestimated. Epitopes outside the regions mutated in the B.1.351 and B.1.1.7 variants were reportedly recognized by nearly half of the unique spike-specific TCRs. The 56-69-year group was small, and its depth increase did not reach significance, likely because of low power. Conclusions about previously exposed vaccinees were limited because only six AZD1222 recipients were SARS-CoV-2 seropositive at baseline.

This specimen's time point label, per the study, means: about 28 days (+/-7) after the second vaccine dose. The treatment or condition label corresponds to: meningococcal conjugate vaccine given as trial control. Vaccinee samples were obtained from the UK trials COV001 and COV002, which included a single-blind randomized controlled phase 2/3 trial of AZD1222 (ChAdOx1 nCoV-19) in healthy adults. For TCRbeta chain sequencing, PBMC samples from trial participants were taken at day 0 and at day 28 after the second dose. The cysteine opens and the phenylalanine closes a CDR3 of 18 amino acids. Only CDR3 DNA remains: 54 bases, in frame from the first base. The trim is 3 bases for V and 8 bases for J, with a gap of 26 bases between the germline ends. CDR1 DFQATT and CDR2 SNEGSKA are derived from the germline V gene (reference sequence). The CDR3 regions of human TCRbeta chains were subjected to immunosequencing. For the original study's pipeline: TCRs in the repertoires were compared against a reference library of SARS-CoV-2-specific TCRs that had been generated with the MIRA antigen-specificity platform. Breadth meant the fraction of unique TCRs that were SARS-CoV-2-associated, whereas depth meant the fraction of total T cells that were SARS-CoV-2-associated. Using the MIRA data, each spike-specific TCR was assigned both to the spike region to which the TCR was reactive and to a CD4 or CD8 class. Log10-transformed breadth and depth values were compared by one-way ANOVA with Sidak's multiple comparisons tests. This is the immuneACCESS table as TCRdb keeps it, with only in-frame sequences that have V and J called. A part of the clones is gone; compared with another copy, unresolved V genes explain less than half, and the rest is unexplained. D and trimming come from the DNA, and the V and J calls and clone size come from that table. A total of 150,000 to 200,000 clones appear in this sample, 85% to 95% of them only once. 3.5% to 4% of the sample belongs to the ten largest clones.

Points on this clone: Its recognized antigen is unknown. Within one base of it there is no much larger clone, and no base qualities were kept.

This clonotype was sampled from an adult who received the MenACWY meningococcal vaccine as a control. Sample: peripheral blood, taken 28 days after the second dose of the MenACWY control vaccine. This chain is built from TRBV20-1 and TRBJ1-6, with the D gene not confidently named. In nucleotide form, the sequence is TGCAGTGCTAGTCGCCCCGGTAGGATAGGGCTTCCTTATTCACCCCTCCACTTT. The resulting protein is CSASRPGRIGLPYSPLHF.